These T cell receptor beta chains were read from a single sample in a study of PD-1 blockade in mismatch repair-deficient tumors. Generated by immunoSEQ multiplex PCR, the TCRdb table keeps only in-frame clones and is missing some. This sample has about 120,000 clones, with about 74% found just once. Sample: peripheral blood, taken more than 58 weeks after starting pembrolizumab. The receptors were sampled from an adult with mismatch repair-deficient cancer. CDR3s leave out the opening cysteine and the closing phenylalanine or tryptophan. Fields, in order: V gene, D gene, J gene, CDR3 protein. A D gene is named only where the DNA matches it firmly.

TRBV6-6,TRBD1,TRBJ1-2,ASSLKGARGYT
TRBV10-2,-,TRBJ2-2,ASSERVTGELF
TRBV5-4,TRBD1,TRBJ2-7,ASAPGTGTYEQY
TRBV29-1,-,TRBJ2-1,SVPLYRYNEQF
TRBV19,-,TRBJ2-1,ATQGRLGGNEQF
TRBV2,-,TRBJ1-5,ASSEGGQPNQPQH
TRBV19,TRBD1,TRBJ1-5,ASSMYDRGGSNQPQH
TRBV6-6,TRBD1,TRBJ2-1,ASSYPSRQGDNEQF
TRBV21-1,-,TRBJ2-2,ASSKALDAGGLAGELF
TRBV27,-,TRBJ1-2,ASSLKSTQDYGYT
TRBV5-1,-,TRBJ2-3,ASRADLGGDTQY
TRBV5-4,-,TRBJ2-1,ASSLLRNEQF
TRBV9,-,TRBJ2-2,ASSVSGVGNTGELF
TRBV7-9,-,TRBJ1-4,ASSLDGSNEKLF
TRBV9,TRBD1,TRBJ1-1,ASSAQGAAGWATEAF
TRBV30,-,TRBJ2-7,AWSVLGGDEQY
TRBV2,-,TRBJ1-1,ASSRGVSNTEAF
TRBV5-4,-,TRBJ2-7,ASRGDGSNEQY
TRBV18,-,TRBJ1-2,ASSPAGTGNYGYT
TRBV7-8,-,TRBJ1-3,ASSLNSPSGNTIY
TRBV27,-,TRBJ2-1,ASSQISGLRQF
TRBV2,TRBD1,TRBJ1-2,ASRQGIEGGYT
TRBV30,-,TRBJ1-2,AWRVAPYGYT
TRBV14,-,TRBJ1-2,ASRSDKSYGYT
TRBV14,-,TRBJ2-3,ASSQDQALGRLSTDTQY
TRBV30,-,TRBJ2-1,AWVGKISQF
TRBV6-6,-,TRBJ1-5,ASSSRADNQPQH
TRBV6-5,-,TRBJ2-1,ASSSPGVYNEQF
TRBV7-9,-,TRBJ2-1,ASSLGEQVQF
TRBV2,-,TRBJ1-5,ASSDGQTHQPQH
TRBV19,-,TRBJ1-4,ASSPSEKLF
TRBV5-1,-,TRBJ2-2,ASSPPLDTGELF
TRBV10-3,-,TRBJ2-7,AISEPRYEQY
TRBV21-1,-,TRBJ2-7,ASSKFGTGTYEQY
TRBV2,-,TRBJ1-1,ASSEIGGLLTEAF
TRBV30,-,TRBJ1-4,AWTLADEKLF
TRBV10-2,TRBD2,TRBJ2-1,ASSESTEAGGLL
TRBV14,-,TRBJ1-1,ASSQDPPGKGKAF
TRBV6-1,-,TRBJ1-1,ASSVSVRDTEAF
TRBV13,-,TRBJ2-1,ASSRLRGHEQF
TRBV2,TRBD2,TRBJ2-1,ASSESSGRYNEQF
TRBV4-2,-,TRBJ1-3,ASSQEQGNTIY
TRBV25-1,TRBD1,TRBJ1-1,ASRTGVEAF
TRBV30,-,TRBJ2-7,AWRDIARAYEQY
TRBV19,-,TRBJ1-5,ASSITGRGSQH
TRBV2,-,TRBJ1-1,ASREQGTEAF
TRBV19,-,TRBJ2-1,ASSIAAAYDEQF
TRBV7-6,-,TRBJ1-3,ASSLRPESSGNTIY